This T cell receptor beta chain is from a study of blood T cell repertoires in COVID-19. The wider study: PBMCs, B-cell-depleted T cells, or T cells provided the cDNA or gDNA that made up the material.

This CDR3 region has 17 residues. V was cut by 3 bases and J by 1 base, with 19 bases left in between. The V gene's germline CDR1 is SGHAT and CDR2 FQNNGV. In the original processing: The authors estimated nucleated cell counts from reference gene primer amplification. Sequencing used immunoSEQ multiplex PCR; TCRdb keeps in-frame clones, though not all of them. The DNA gave D and trimming, while V, J and clone size come from that table. Here the sample spans about 63,000 clones, roughly 89% being singletons. The sequenced sample consisted of peripheral blood. V usage is TRBV11-2 and J usage is TRBJ2-7, with TRBD2 as a possible D gene (5 bases). This sequence was found in a woman of 80 years or more with acute or convalescent COVID-19. CDR3 DNA: TGTGCCAGCAGCTTGAGGGCCGGGTCTTTGGCGTCCTACGAGCAGTACTTC. Protein: CASSLRAGSLASYEQYF.